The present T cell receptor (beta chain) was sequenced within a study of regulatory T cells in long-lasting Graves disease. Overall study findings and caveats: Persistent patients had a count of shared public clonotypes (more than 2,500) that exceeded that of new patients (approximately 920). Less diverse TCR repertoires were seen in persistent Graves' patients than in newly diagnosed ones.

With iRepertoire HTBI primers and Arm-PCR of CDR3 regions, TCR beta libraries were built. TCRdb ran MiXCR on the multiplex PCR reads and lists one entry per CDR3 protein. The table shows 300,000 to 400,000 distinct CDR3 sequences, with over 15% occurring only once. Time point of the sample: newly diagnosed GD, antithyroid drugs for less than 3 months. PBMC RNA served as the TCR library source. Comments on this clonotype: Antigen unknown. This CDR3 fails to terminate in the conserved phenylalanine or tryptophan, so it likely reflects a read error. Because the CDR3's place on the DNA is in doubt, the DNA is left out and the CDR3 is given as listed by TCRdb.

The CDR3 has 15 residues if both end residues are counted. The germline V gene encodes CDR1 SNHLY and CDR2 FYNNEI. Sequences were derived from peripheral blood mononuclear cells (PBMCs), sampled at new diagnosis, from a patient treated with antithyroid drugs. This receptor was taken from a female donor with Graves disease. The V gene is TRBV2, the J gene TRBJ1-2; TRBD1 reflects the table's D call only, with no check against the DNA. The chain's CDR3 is CASRGGSGANYGFTV.